What follows is one T cell receptor beta chain and its context. This clonotype was found many times. The antigen it binds to is not known. No much larger clonotype is one base removed from it; base qualities were not supplied. This sample stems from a study of regulatory T cells in long-lasting Graves disease (dated by TCRdb to about 2021). Study-level background: Persistent Graves' disease was defined as persistently positive TSH receptor autoantibodies together with antithyroid drug treatment for over 5 years. Peripheral blood TCR sequencing and RNA sequencing compared persistent Graves' disease patients with newly diagnosed Graves' disease patients. A total of around 35 samples underwent TCR sequencing, from 13 patients with persistent Graves' disease and 20 or so patients with newly diagnosed Graves' disease. On average, persistent Graves' disease patients in the clinical cohort had been on antithyroid drugs for about 10.3 years. The study was registered as a clinical trial and conducted in China. General conclusions and limits of the study: More public clonotypes were shared among persistent patients (2,741) than among newly diagnosed patients (approximately 930). Peripheral blood alone was examined, since thyroid tissue, which constituted the primary lesion, could not be accessed. Compared with newly diagnosed patients, patients with persistent Graves' disease had lower TCR Shannon entropy and fewer highly expanded clones, which suggests clonal expansion. Sequencing and analysis were limited to the TCR beta chain. The authors acknowledged the small sample size as a limitation that may reduce accuracy.

The method behind the library was multiplex PCR. The sequencing machine was an Illumina HiSeq 4000. TCR beta libraries were built with iRepertoire HTBI primers and Arm-PCR amplification of CDR3 regions. Before sequencing, the PCR products underwent gel purification. Per the original workflow: A total of 62 TRBV and 14 TRBJ segments were identified across samples and were used for gene usage analysis of CDR3 amino acid clonotypes. COPE and FqMerger were used to merge filtered high-quality paired reads into contigs. BLAST was used to align contigs to IMGT TRBV, TRBD and TRBJ reference genes, and CDR3 was defined according to IMGT. Clonotypes above 0.1% frequency were classified as highly expanded clones. Repertoire diversity was measured by Shannon entropy, and V-J evenness by the Gini coefficient. Public clonotypes were defined as clonotypes shared by more than one individual. TCRdb redid the processing of the public reads, applying fastp at Q25 and MiXCR, and retained in-frame beta chains. Rows are combined by CDR3 protein, so each entry shows the most common genes and DNA. The V and J calls shown here were made by TCRdb, not taken from the authors' results. Counted in this sample were roughly 490,000 distinct CDR3 sequences; approximately 23% of them appeared once. 13% of the sample is in the top ten clones.

Explained via the paper, the time point label denotes: persistent/refractory GD, antithyroid drugs over 5 years with positive TRAb. For both TCR sequencing and RNA sequencing, RNA was extracted from PBMCs in TRIzol. Graves' disease was diagnosed according to American Thyroid Association guidelines. Patients for the study were recruited at an endocrinology department in Xi'an, China. Each patient gave 9 to 10 milliliters of peripheral blood, collected in an EDTA anticoagulant tube. Ficoll Paque Plus density gradient separation was used to isolate PBMCs, and no further T cell sorting was performed. RNA quality was checked with an Agilent 2100 Bioanalyzer and agarose gel, and concentration with a NanoDrop 2000. This specimen consisted of peripheral blood mononuclear cells (PBMCs), obtained when the disease was refractory, from a patient treated with antithyroid drugs. The TCR was taken from a female donor with Graves disease.

The DNA sequence is TGTGCCAGCAGCTCGGGACTTCCTGCCTACGAGCAGTACTTC. Its translation is CASSSGLPAYEQYF. Rearrangement joined TRBV7-2 to TRBJ2-7; a tentative D match to TRBD2 spans 6 bases. According to the germline V gene, CDR1 reads SGHTA and CDR2 reads FQGNSA. Trimming takes 4 bases from V and 2 bases from J, and the germline ends sit 12 bases apart. Spanning cysteine to phenylalanine, the CDR3 consists of 14 amino acids. Only the CDR3 DNA stays, 42 bases, in frame from base 1.